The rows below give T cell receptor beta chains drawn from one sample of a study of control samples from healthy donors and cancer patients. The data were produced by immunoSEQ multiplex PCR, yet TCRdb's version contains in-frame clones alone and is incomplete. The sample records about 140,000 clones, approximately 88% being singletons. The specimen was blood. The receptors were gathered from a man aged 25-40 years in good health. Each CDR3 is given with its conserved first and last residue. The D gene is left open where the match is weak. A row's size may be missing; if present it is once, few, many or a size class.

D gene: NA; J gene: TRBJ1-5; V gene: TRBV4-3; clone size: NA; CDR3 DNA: TGCGCCAGCAGCCAAGTGAGGGTCTATAGCAATCAGCCCCAGCATTTT; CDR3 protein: CASSQVRVYSNQPQHF
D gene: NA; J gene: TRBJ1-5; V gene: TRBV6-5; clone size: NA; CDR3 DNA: TGTGCCAGCAGGGCGTCCGGAGTTGAGCCCCAGCATTTT; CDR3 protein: CASRASGVEPQHF
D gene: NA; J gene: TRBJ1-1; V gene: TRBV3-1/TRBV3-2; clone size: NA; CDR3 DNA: TGTGCCAGCAGCCCTCATCAGAACACTGAAGCTTTCTTT; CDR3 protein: CASSPHQNTEAFF
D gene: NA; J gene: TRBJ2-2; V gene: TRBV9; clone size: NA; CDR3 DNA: TGTGCCAGCAGCATACGCGAGAACACCGGGGAGCTGTTTTTT; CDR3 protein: CASSIRENTGELFF
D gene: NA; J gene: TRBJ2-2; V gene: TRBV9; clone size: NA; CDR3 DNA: TGTGCCAGCAGCGCCCCCCCGAACACCGGGGAGCTGTTTTTT; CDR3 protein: CASSAPPNTGELFF
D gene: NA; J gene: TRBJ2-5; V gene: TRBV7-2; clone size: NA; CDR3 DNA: TGTGCCAGCAGCTTAGAGAGAGGGCGAGAGACCCAGTACTTC; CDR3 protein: CASSLERGRETQYF
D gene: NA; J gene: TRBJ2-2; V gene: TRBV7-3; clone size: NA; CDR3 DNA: TGTGCCAGCGCCCGGGGTACGAACACCGGGGAGCTGTTTTTT; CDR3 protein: CASARGTNTGELFF
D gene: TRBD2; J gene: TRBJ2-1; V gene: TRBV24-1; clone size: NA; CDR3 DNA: TGTGCCACCAGTGATCTCGGCGGGGGGCACTACAATGAGCAGTTCTTC; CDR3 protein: CATSDLGGGHYNEQFF
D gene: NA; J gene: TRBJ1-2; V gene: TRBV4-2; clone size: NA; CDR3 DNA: TGTGCCAGCAGCCAAGTAACCAACGTGAACTATGGCTACACCTTC; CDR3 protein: CASSQVTNVNYGYTF
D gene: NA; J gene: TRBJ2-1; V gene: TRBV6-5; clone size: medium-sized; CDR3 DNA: TGTGCCAGCATGCGGGGATCTGAGGGCAATGAGCAGTTCTTC; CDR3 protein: CASMRGSEGNEQFF
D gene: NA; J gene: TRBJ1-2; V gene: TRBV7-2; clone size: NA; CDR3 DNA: TGTGCCAGCAGCGAGGGGGGGCCGTATGGCTACACCTTC; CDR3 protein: CASSEGGPYGYTF
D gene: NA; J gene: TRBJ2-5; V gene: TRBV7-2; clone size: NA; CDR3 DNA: TGTGCCAGCAGCTTAGAAAGGGAAGAGACCCAGTACTTC; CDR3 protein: CASSLEREETQYF
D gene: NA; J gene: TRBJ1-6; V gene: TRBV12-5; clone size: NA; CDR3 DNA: TGTGCTAGTGCTCAACAGGGCTATAATTCACCCCTCCACTTT; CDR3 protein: CASAQQGYNSPLHF
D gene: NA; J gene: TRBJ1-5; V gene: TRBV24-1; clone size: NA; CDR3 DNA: TGTGCCACCAGTGAGGGGGACAACCGCAATCAGCCCCAGCATTTT; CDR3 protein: CATSEGDNRNQPQHF
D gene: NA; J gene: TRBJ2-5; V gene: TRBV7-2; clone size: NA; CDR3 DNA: TGTGCCAGCAGCTTAATAGTACAGCGTGAGACGCCCCAGTACTTC; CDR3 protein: CASSLIVQRETPQYF
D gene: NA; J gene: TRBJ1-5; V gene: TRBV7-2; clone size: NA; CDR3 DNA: TGTGCCAGCAGCTTAAATCATAGGAGCAATCAGCCCCAGCATTTT; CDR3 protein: CASSLNHRSNQPQHF
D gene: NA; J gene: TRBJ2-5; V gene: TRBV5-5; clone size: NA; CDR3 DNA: TGTGCCAGCAGCTTGGCGGTGGGGTCCCAAGAGACCCAGTACTTC; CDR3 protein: CASSLAVGSQETQYF
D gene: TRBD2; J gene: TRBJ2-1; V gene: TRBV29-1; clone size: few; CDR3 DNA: TGCAGCGCTGCCGGCGGGGGAGCTAGCGGAGTCTACAATGAGCAGTTCTTC; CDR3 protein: CSAAGGGASGVYNEQFF
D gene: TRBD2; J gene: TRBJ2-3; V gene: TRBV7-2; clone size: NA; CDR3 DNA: TGTGCCAGCAGCTTAGGAGGTAGCGGGGGGGCCCCTGATACGCAGTATTTT; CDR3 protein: CASSLGGSGGAPDTQYF
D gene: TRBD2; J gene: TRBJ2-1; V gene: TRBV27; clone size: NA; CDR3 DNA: TGTGCCAGCAGTTGGGGGGAGGGCCTCTACAATGAGCAGTTCTTC; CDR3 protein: CASSWGEGLYNEQFF
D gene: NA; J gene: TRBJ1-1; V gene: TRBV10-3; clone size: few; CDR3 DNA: TGTGCCACGCGACAGCTCCCCTCTTTTATGAACACTGAAGCTTTCTTT; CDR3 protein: CATRQLPSFMNTEAFF
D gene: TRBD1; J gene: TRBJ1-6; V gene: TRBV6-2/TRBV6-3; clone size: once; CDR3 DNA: TGTGCCAGCAGTTCCCCCAGGGACAGGGTTTCACCCCTCCACTTT; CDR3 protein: CASSSPRDRVSPLHF
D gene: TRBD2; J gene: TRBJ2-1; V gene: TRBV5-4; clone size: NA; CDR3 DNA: TGTGCCAGCAGCTGGGGACTAGCGGGGCCAGGCAATGAGCAGTTCTTC; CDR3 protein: CASSWGLAGPGNEQFF
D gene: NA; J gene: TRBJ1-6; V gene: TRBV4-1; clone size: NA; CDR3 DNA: TGCGCCAGCAGCCAAGAGCAGGGCTTAGGATCACCCCTCCACTTT; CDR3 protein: CASSQEQGLGSPLHF
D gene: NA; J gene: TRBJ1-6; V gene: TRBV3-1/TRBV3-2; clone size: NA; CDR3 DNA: TGTGCCAGCAGCCAAGATCTTAATTCACCCCTCCACTTT; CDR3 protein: CASSQDLNSPLHF
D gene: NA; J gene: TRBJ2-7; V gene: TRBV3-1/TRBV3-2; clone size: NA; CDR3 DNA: TGTGCCAGCAGCCAAGGCTACGAGCAGTACTTC; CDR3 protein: CASSQGYEQYF
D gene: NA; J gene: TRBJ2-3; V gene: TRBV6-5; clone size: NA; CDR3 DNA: TGTGCCAGCGCAATGGATACGCAGTATTTT; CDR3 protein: CASAMDTQYF
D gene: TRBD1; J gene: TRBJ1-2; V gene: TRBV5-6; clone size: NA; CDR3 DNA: TGTGCCAGCAGCCAGGACAGGGGGCCGGGGGGCTATGGCTACACCTTC; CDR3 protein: CASSQDRGPGGYGYTF
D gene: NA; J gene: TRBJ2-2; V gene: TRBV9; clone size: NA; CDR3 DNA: TGTGCCAGCAGGGGGGGCAGGACGAACACCGGGGAGCTGTTTTTT; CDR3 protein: CASRGGRTNTGELFF
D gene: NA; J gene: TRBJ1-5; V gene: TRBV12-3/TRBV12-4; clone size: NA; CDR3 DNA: TGTGCCAGCAGTCTAACAGGGCAGCCCCAGCATTTT; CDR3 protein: CASSLTGQPQHF
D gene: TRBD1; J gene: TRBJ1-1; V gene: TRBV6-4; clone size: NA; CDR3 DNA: TGTGCCAGCAGAGTCCCGGGACAGGGACTGAACACTGAAGCTTTCTTT; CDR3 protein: CASRVPGQGLNTEAFF
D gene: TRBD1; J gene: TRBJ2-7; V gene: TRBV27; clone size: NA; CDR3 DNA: TGTGCCAGCAGTCAAAAGGCGGGGACAGGGCACTACGAGCAGTACTTC; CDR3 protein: CASSQKAGTGHYEQYF
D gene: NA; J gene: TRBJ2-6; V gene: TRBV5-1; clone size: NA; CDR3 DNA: TGCGCCAGCAGCACCAGAACTGGGGCCAACGTCCTGACTTTC; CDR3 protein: CASSTRTGANVLTF
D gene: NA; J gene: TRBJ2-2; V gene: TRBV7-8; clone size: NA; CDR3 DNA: TGTGCCAGCAGCGGGGGGTTGGACACCGGGGAGCTGTTTTTT; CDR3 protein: CASSGGLDTGELFF
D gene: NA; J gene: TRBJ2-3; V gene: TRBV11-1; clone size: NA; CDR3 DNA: TGTGCCAGCAGCTTAGGTCGGGTGGATACGCAGTATTTT; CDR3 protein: CASSLGRVDTQYF
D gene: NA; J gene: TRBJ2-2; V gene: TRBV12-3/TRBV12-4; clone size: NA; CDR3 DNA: TGTGCCAGCAGGAAGGAAGAGAGCGGGGAGCTGTTTTTT; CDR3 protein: CASRKEESGELFF